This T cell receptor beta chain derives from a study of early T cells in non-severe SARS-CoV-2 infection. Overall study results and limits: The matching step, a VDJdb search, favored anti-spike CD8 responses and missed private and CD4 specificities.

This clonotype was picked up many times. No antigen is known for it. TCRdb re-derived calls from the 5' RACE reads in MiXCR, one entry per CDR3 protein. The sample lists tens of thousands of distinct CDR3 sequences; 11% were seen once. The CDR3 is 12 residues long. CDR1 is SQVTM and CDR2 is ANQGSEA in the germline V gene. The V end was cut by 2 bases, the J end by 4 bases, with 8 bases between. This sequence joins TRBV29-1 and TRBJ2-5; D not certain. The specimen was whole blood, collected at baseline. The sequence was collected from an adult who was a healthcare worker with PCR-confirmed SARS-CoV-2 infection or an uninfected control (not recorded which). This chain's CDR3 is CSVELGIETQYF. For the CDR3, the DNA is TGCAGCGTTGAACTAGGGATAGAGACCCAGTACTTC.